The next 22 T cell receptor beta chains were all read from a single sample in a study of blood T cell repertoires in COVID-19. Method: immunoSEQ multiplex PCR; TCRdb's copy keeps in-frame clones and lacks some. This sample has under 150,000 clones, with 80% to 85% found just once. Sequencing used PBMCs or T cells enriched from blood (not recorded which). The receptors come from a man in his thirties or forties who had recovered from COVID-19.

The rearrangement links TRBV21-1 to TRBJ2-5; the D call TRBD1 from the table was never checked on the DNA. TRBV21-1 is assigned pseudogene status. The CDR3 is 14 amino acids. CDR3 residues: CASSSTGSRETQYF. The CDR3 bases are TGTGCCAGCTCGTCGACAGGGTCGCGGGAGACCCAGTACTTC.

The rearrangement links TRBV9 to TRBJ2-3; 14 positions agree with TRBD2. The CDR3 runs to 18 residues. The germline gives CDR1 SGDLS, CDR2 YYNGEE. With 2 bases clipped from V and 4 bases from J, the junction kept 9 bases outside the gene matches. CDR3 in amino acids: CASSVPEGTSGRSDTQYF. The CDR3 nucleotides read TGTGCCAGCAGCGTCCCGGAGGGGACTAGCGGGAGATCAGATACGCAGTATTTT.

The chain couples TRBV21-1 to TRBJ2-7; TRBD2 is the table's D call and was not checked against the DNA. TRBV21-1 is assigned pseudogene status. This CDR3 has 14 amino acids. CDR3 amino acids: CASSPPSGLYEQYV. The CDR3, as DNA: TGTGCCAGCAGCCCTCCCTCGGGACTCTACGAGCAGTACGTC.

This sequence joins TRBV18 and TRBJ1-1; possibly TRBD1 for D (6 bases). The CDR3 consists of 15 residues. Germline lookup yields CDR1 KGHSH and CDR2 LQKENI. With 1 base removed from V and 0 bases from J, the gap between germline ends came to 9 bases. The CDR3 region is CASSPLGHMNTEAFF. In DNA form, the CDR3 reads TGTGCCAGCTCACCACTGGGACACATGAACACTGAAGCTTTCTTT.

This sequence joins TRBV6-5 and TRBJ1-3, with D unclear. Trimming left V 8 bases short and J 4 bases short, with 9 bases between. The CDR3 extends over 12 amino acids. CDR1 is MNHEY, CDR2 SVGAGI, per germline. CDR3 bases: TGTGCCAGCGGTCAGGCGGGAAACACCATATATTTT. It translates to CASGQAGNTIYF.

This clone counts as medium-sized (0.01 to 0.1%). The chain joins TRBV5-6 to TRBJ2-5; no firm D call. The CDR3 runs 15 residues. Germline V gene data show CDR1 as SGHDT and CDR2 as YYEEEE. Trimming pared 2 bases from V and 2 bases from J, leaving 13 bases between. The CDR3 nucleotides are TGTGCCAGCAGCTTTTTCACAGCCTTACAAGAGACCCAGTACTTC. This sequence encodes CASSFFTALQETQYF.

This chain joins TRBV7-9 and TRBJ2-3; tentatively, D is TRBD2 (5 bases). V was clipped by 1 base and J by 4 bases, with 18 bases between them. The CDR3 loop spans 17 amino acids. Looked up from germline, CDR1 is SEHNR and CDR2 is FQNEAQ (reference sequence). CDR3 protein: CASSLGWGWERADTQYF. CDR3 coding DNA: TGTGCCAGCAGCTTAGGTTGGGGTTGGGAGAGGGCAGATACGCAGTATTTT.

This chain connects TRBV10-2 to TRBJ2-5, with D unclear. This CDR3 comprises 11 residues. Germline CDR1 reads WSHSY; CDR2 reads SAAADI. Trimming took off 6 bases at V and 10 bases at J, with 12 bases between the two ends. The CDR3 DNA reads as TGCGCCAGCAGCTACGAGGTGGACCAGTACTTC. Amino acid sequence: CASSYEVDQYF.

The chain carries TRBV6-1 and TRBJ2-5; D is possibly TRBD2 (7 bases). There are 17 residues in the CDR3. V dropped 0 bases and J dropped 1 base, with 15 bases sitting between them. Per germline, CDR1 MNHNS and CDR2 SASEGT. CDR3 sequence reads: CASSEARAGASQETQYF. CDR3 nucleotides: TGTGCCAGCAGTGAAGCGCGGGCGGGGGCCAGCCAAGAGACCCAGTACTTC.

This clone was seen just once. The chain couples TRBV9 to TRBJ2-1, with unresolved D. The CDR3 is made up of 14 amino acids. The V end was cut by 4 bases, the J end by 0 bases, with 8 bases between. CDR1 and CDR2 from the germline V gene are SGDLS and YYNGEE. CDR3 DNA: TGTGCCAGCAGCCCACAGTTCTCCTACAATGAGCAGTTCTTC. Its translation is CASSPQFSYNEQFF.

This chain links TRBV10-3 with TRBJ2-5, with 16 bases matching TRBD2. CDR1 ENHRY and CDR2 SYGVKD come from the germline V gene. This CDR3 spans 16 amino acids. V lost 3 bases and J lost 4; bases outside the gene matches: 2. DNA for the CDR3: TGTGCCATCAGTGATGGGACTAGCGGGAGGGCAGAGACCCAGTACTTC. It encodes CAISDGTSGRAETQYF.

This clone was picked up one time. A read error may produce the germline difference seen at one junction end. The chain carries TRBV7-2 and TRBJ2-7, with 11 nucleotides matching TRBD1. The CDR3 covers 16 residues. Germline CDR1 reads SGHTA; CDR2 reads FQGNSA. CDR3 in amino acids: CASSPAPGQGAYEQYF. The CDR3 coding sequence is TGTGCCAGCAGTCCAGCCCCAGGACAGGGGGCCTATGAGCAGTACTTC.

The chain joins TRBV11-2 to TRBJ1-2; 7 bases line up with TRBD1. The CDR3 consists of 14 residues. V gave up 0 bases and J gave up 8 bases; unmatched junction bases: 6. Looked up from germline, CDR1 is SGHAT and CDR2 is FQNNGV. The DNA for the CDR3 is TGTGCCAGCAGCTTAGACACAGGGGTAGCAGGCTACACCTTC. Its protein product is CASSLDTGVAGYTF.

A few counts support this clone. The V and J genes are TRBV4-1 and TRBJ1-1, with 10 bases identical to TRBD1. CDR3 size: 15 residues. Germline V gives CDR1 MGHRA, CDR2 YSYEKL. After removal of 2 bases from V and 4 bases from J, the junction contained 4 bases not matched to a gene. For the CDR3, the DNA is TGCGCCAGCAGCCAAACAGGACAGGGGGGCACTGAAGCTTTCTTT. As protein: CASSQTGQGGTEAFF.

This clone is a singleton in its sample. V gene TRBV29-1 combines with J gene TRBJ1-1; unclear D gene. Germline CDR1 and CDR2: SQVTM and ANQGSEA. The CDR3 is made up of 12 amino acids. Trimming pared 5 bases from V and 1 base from J, leaving 8 bases between. The CDR3 DNA sequence: TGCAGCGTTCCTCAGGAGAACACTGAAGCTTTCTTT. Translated: CSVPQENTEAFF.

The chain joins TRBV13 to TRBJ2-2; no definite D call. Trimming took off 1 base at V and 0 bases at J, with 6 bases between the two ends. Germline-derived CDR1 and CDR2 are PRHDT and FYEKMQ (reference sequence). The CDR3 has 15 amino acids. The CDR3 bases are TGTGCCAGCAGCTTAGTACACACGAACACCGGGGAGCTGTTTTTT. Protein product: CASSLVHTNTGELFF.

The count of this clone is one. The rearrangement joins TRBV7-9 to TRBJ2-7; 9 positions match TRBD2. J gave up 4 bases and V 4 bases, and 8 bases lay outside the gene matches. The germline CDR1 and CDR2 sequences are SEHNR and FQNEAQ (reference sequence). This CDR3 is 15 amino acids long. Here the CDR3 reads CASSSYSGSGYEQYF. The CDR3 nucleotides are TGTGCCAGCAGCTCCTATAGCGGGAGTGGGTACGAGCAGTACTTC.

This sequence joins TRBV9 and TRBJ1-2; maybe TRBD1 (5 bases). The ends were cut back, 2 bases at V and 2 bases at J, with 7 bases in the middle. The CDR3 loop spans 13 amino acids. Germline CDR1 and CDR2: SGDLS and YYNGEE. CDR3 nucleotide sequence: TGTGCCAGCAGCGTGGAGGGGAACTATGGCTACACCTTC. This gives the protein CASSVEGNYGYTF.

This clone was observed a few times. The chain has TRBV29-1 and TRBJ1-2; a possible D gene is TRBD1 (6 bases). The CDR3 runs to 12 residues. CDR1 is SQVTM, CDR2 ANQGSEA, per germline. The V end lost 5 bases, the J end lost 0 bases, and 7 bases lay between the germline ends. The CDR3 nucleotides read TGCAGCGTTTCAGGGGCTAACTATGGCTACACCTTC. This gives the protein CSVSGANYGYTF.

The rearrangement uses TRBV6-5 and TRBJ1-2; D gene unclear. The germline V and J ends were trimmed by 0 bases and 5 bases, with 13 bases remaining between them. Germline V gives CDR1 MNHEY, CDR2 SVGAGI. The CDR3 sequence is 15 residues long. Here the CDR3 DNA reads TGTGCCAGCAGTTACTCGCGCACCTCCGAATATGGCTACACCTTC. Its protein product is CASSYSRTSEYGYTF.

The DNA for the CDR3 is TGTGCCAGCAGCCATACTCCCCGCCAGGGAAGAACTGAAGCTTTCTTT. It translates to CASSHTPRQGRTEAFF. The chain joins TRBV3-1 (or the pseudogene TRBV3-2) to TRBJ1-1; tentatively, D is TRBD1 (5 bases). Trimming stripped 3 bases from V and 5 bases from J, with 19 bases between. Germline V gives CDR1 LGHDT, CDR2 YNNKEL (reference sequence). The CDR3 covers 16 residues.

The chain has TRBV30 and TRBJ1-6; D gene ambiguous. The germline gives CDR1 GTSNPN, CDR2 SVGIG (reference sequence). The CDR3 has 14 amino acids. The V and J ends lost 0 bases and 7 bases respectively, with 10 bases between them. The CDR3 here is CAWSVVKENSPLHF. The CDR3 DNA sequence: TGTGCCTGGAGTGTTGTAAAGGAGAATTCACCCCTCCACTTT.